A single sample is the source of the 18 T cell receptor beta chains below, sequenced in a study of blood T cells in healthy people across ages. Sample-barcoded 5' priming and a J-beta primer mix drove a second PCR of roughly 7 to 11 cycles. TCRdb analysed the 5' RACE reads with MiXCR anew, one entry per CDR3 protein. The repertoire has 550,000 to 800,000 distinct CDR3 sequences, over 20% of them found once; the top ten carry under 4%. Material: blood. These receptors were collected from a man aged 70-80 years in good health.

The chain links TRBV20-1 to TRBJ2-3, with D tentatively TRBD1 or TRBD2 (7 bases each). The CDR3 totals 14 residues. Trimming cost V 5 bases and J 2 bases, with 14 bases left between them. Germline values: CDR1 DFQATT, CDR2 SNEGSKA (reference sequence). CDR3 amino acids: CSAARGGTTDTQYF. DNA of the CDR3: TGCAGTGCTGCCAGGGGGGGGACCACAGATACGCAGTATTTT.

The chain has TRBV20-1 and TRBJ1-4; no clear D gene. The CDR3 consists of 12 residues. V shed 0 bases and J shed 11 bases, with 10 bases lying between them. Germline lookup yields CDR1 DFQATT and CDR2 SNEGSKA (reference sequence). For the CDR3, the DNA is TGCAGTGCTAGAGACGAAGGCTGGAAACTGTTTTTT. Translating gives CSARDEGWKLFF.

This clonotype came up many times. The chain joins TRBV7-9 to TRBJ2-1; 14 bases line up with TRBD2. Germline V gene lookup returns CDR1 SEHNR and CDR2 FQNEAQ (reference sequence). The trim removed 0 bases at V and 9 bases at J, leaving 4 bases unmatched. The CDR3 runs 16 residues. The CDR3 loop is CASSLAGTSGRGEQFF. The CDR3 bases are TGTGCCAGCAGCTTAGCGGGGACTAGCGGGAGAGGTGAGCAGTTCTTC.

This clonotype was detected ten times or more. This chain uses TRBV5-1 with TRBJ2-5; D call uncertain. This CDR3 has 13 residues. Between the trimmed V and J ends, which lost 3 bases and 4 bases, there was a span of 10 bases. Germline V gene lookup returns CDR1 SGHRS and CDR2 YFSETQ. This CDR3 reads CASSSSNGETQYF. In nucleotides, the CDR3 is TGCGCCAGCAGCTCCTCGAATGGAGAGACCCAGTACTTC.

This clonotype was seen at least ten times. The genes are TRBV3-1 and TRBJ1-2; the match to TRBD1 covers 10 bases. Germline values: CDR1 LGHDT, CDR2 YNNKEL (reference sequence). This CDR3 comprises 15 residues. Trimming at V came to 4 bases and at J to 6 bases, leaving 8 bases not matched to a gene. CDR3 coding DNA: TGTGCCAGCAGCCCGGACAGGGGGGACTTGCATGGCTACACCTTC. Protein sequence: CASSPDRGDLHGYTF. Complete variable domain (other parts from reference TRBV3-1 and TRBJ1-2): DTAVSQTPKYLVTQMGNDKSIKCEQNLGHDTMYWYKQDSKKFLKIMFSYNNKELIINETVPNRFSPKSPDKAHLNLHINSLELGDSAVYFCASSPDRGDLHGYTFGSGTRLTVV.

The CDR3 is CASSVTGGGEQYF. In DNA form, the CDR3 reads TGTGCCAGCAGCGTTACGGGCGGGGGCGAGCAGTACTTC. The chain combines TRBV28 with TRBJ2-5; the match to TRBD2 covers 7 bases. The tail of the sequence fits TRBJ2-7 better, so the J call may be wrong. The CDR3 extends over 13 amino acids. Germline CDR1 reads MDHEN; CDR2 reads SYDVKM.

V gene TRBV20-1 combines with J gene TRBJ2-7, with TRBD2 matching over 16 bases. The J call is uncertain, as TRBJ2-1 better fits the DNA end. There are 17 residues in the CDR3. The germline CDR1 and CDR2 sequences are DFQATT and SNEGSKA (reference sequence). The CDR3, as DNA: TGCAGTGCTAGCCCGGGACTAGCGGGAGGGACATACAATGAGCAGTTCTTC. It encodes CSASPGLAGGTYNEQFF.

CDR3 loop: CASSRAVAGGQNEQFF. CDR3 in DNA: TGTGCCAGCAGCCGGGCCGTAGCGGGGGGGCAAAATGAGCAGTTCTTC. This chain links TRBV4-2 with TRBJ2-1, with 11 positions matching TRBD2. Trimming at V came to 4 bases and at J to 7 bases, leaving 9 bases not matched to a gene. This CDR3 is built from 16 residues. The germline V gene encodes CDR1 LGHNA and CDR2 YNFKEQ.

This clonotype was recorded at least ten times. This sequence joins TRBV5-1 and TRBJ2-1, with TRBD2 matching 7 bases. Losses at the gene ends were 4 bases for V and 6 bases for J; bases not matched to a gene: 13. There are 16 residues in the CDR3. Looked up from germline, CDR1 is SGHRS and CDR2 is YFSETQ. CDR3 bases: TGCGCCAGCAGCCTGGCTGGGACTAAAGGGGTCAATGAGCAGTTCTTC. Translating it yields CASSLAGTKGVNEQFF.

This sequence joins TRBV2 and TRBJ2-7, with D possibly TRBD1 on 6 matching bases. The end of the DNA aligns better with TRBJ2-1, so the J call may be wrong. CDR1 and CDR2 (germline): SNHLY, FYNNEI. There are 14 residues in the CDR3. The CDR3 bases are TGTGCCAGCAGTGAAGGTAACAGGGCAAATGAGCAGTTCTTC. Translating gives CASSEGNRANEQFF.

This clonotype was seen only a few times. This chain uses TRBV2 with TRBJ1-4; possibly TRBD1 for D (6 bases). Deletions cut 6 bases from V and 8 bases from J, with 16 bases between. The CDR3 runs to 14 residues. Germline CDR1 and CDR2: SNHLY and FYNNEI. As DNA, the CDR3 is TGTGCCAGCAGCCGCGAGGGGGGACTAGAAAAACTGTTTTTT. Translated: CASSREGGLEKLFF.

There are a few counts of this clonotype. The chain has TRBV20-1 and TRBJ2-3; D might be TRBD2 (5 bases). V was trimmed by 0 bases and J by 3 bases, leaving 13 bases between them. Germline CDR1 DFQATT, CDR2 SNEGSKA (reference sequence). This CDR3 has 15 amino acids. The CDR3 region is CSARDLAPGTDTQYF. The CDR3 bases are TGCAGTGCTAGAGATTTAGCGCCAGGAACAGATACGCAGTATTTT.

The chain combines TRBV12-3 or TRBV12-4 with TRBJ2-6, with TRBD2 matching 8 bases. The junction had 0 bases not matched to a gene; V was cut back by 2 bases and J by 3 bases. This CDR3 has 15 amino acids. CDR3 nucleotide sequence: TGTGCCAGCAGTTTACGGGGGGGTGGGGCCAACGTCCTGACTTTC. Amino acids: CASSLRGGGANVLTF.

The chain employs TRBV12-3 or TRBV12-4 and TRBJ2-3, with a tentative D call TRBD2 (5 bases). This CDR3 has 15 amino acids. Between the trimmed V and J ends, which lost 5 bases and 3 bases, there was a span of 15 bases. The DNA of the CDR3 is TGTGCCAGCAGTCGGACTTTTAGGAATACAGATACGCAGTATTTT. It encodes CASSRTFRNTDTQYF.

The chain uses TRBV5-1 and TRBJ2-3, with D maybe TRBD2 (6 bases). Germline V gives CDR1 SGHRS, CDR2 YFSETQ. The CDR3 contains 16 residues. V was shortened by 2 bases and J by 0 bases, with 13 bases between the two germline ends. CDR3 in amino acids: CASSFARTTSTDTQYF. The CDR3 DNA reads as TGCGCCAGCAGCTTTGCAAGGACTACAAGCACAGATACGCAGTATTTT.

The rearrangement uses TRBV19 and TRBJ2-5, with D unresolved. Looked up from germline, CDR1 is LNHDA and CDR2 is SQIVND (reference sequence). V was cut by 3 bases and J by 4 bases, with 12 bases left in between. The CDR3 extends over 14 amino acids. The CDR3 DNA reads as TGTGCCAGTAGTATCTATCCGGGTCCAGAGACCCAGTACTTC. Translated: CASSIYPGPETQYF.

In this sample, this clonotype turned up many times. The gene calls are TRBV25-1 and TRBJ2-1; 7 positions match TRBD2. CDR1 is MGHDK and CDR2 is SYGVNS in the germline V gene. CDR3 length: 14 amino acids. J was trimmed by 3 bases and V by 4 bases; bases with no gene match: 3. DNA of the CDR3: TGTGCCAGCAGTGGGCTAGCGGACTACAATGAGCAGTTCTTC. As protein: CASSGLADYNEQFF.

Here the CDR3 reads CASSSYIGETQYF. The CDR3 coding sequence is TGTGCCAGCAGCTCCTACATCGGTGAGACCCAGTACTTC. The V gene is TRBV7-3, the J gene TRBJ2-5; the D is unclear. Germline loops: CDR1 SGHTA, CDR2 FQGTGA. The CDR3 spans 13 residues. V shed 4 bases and J shed 5 bases, with 11 bases lying between them.